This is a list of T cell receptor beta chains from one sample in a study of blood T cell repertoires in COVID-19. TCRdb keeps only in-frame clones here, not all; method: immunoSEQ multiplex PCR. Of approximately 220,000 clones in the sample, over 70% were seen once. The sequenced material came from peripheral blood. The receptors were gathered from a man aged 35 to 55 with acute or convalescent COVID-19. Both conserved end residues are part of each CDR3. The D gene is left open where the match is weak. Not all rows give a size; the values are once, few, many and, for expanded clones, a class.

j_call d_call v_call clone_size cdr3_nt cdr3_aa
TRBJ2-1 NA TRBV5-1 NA TGCGCCAGCAGCCCGTATCCCTACAATGAGCAGTTCTTC CASSPYPYNEQFF
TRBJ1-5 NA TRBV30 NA TGTGCCTGGAGTGTACAGAGCAATCAGCCCCAGCATTTT CAWSVQSNQPQHF
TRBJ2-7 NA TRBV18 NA TGTGCCAGCTCACCGTTCGGGGAGCCCTACGAGCAGTACTTC CASSPFGEPYEQYF
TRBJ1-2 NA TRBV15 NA TGTGCCACCAGCAGAGATAAGACAGCGTATGGCTACACCTTC CATSRDKTAYGYTF
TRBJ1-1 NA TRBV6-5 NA TGTGCCAGCAGTTACTCGACAGTGAACACTGAAGCTTTCTTT CASSYSTVNTEAFF
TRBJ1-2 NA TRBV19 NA TGTGCCAGTAGTATAGCGGTCGGCCAGGGCTATGGCTACACCTTC CASSIAVGQGYGYTF
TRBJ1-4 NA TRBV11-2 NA TGTGCCAGCAGCTTAGTGGCGGGCGGGGAAAAACTGTTTTTT CASSLVAGGEKLFF
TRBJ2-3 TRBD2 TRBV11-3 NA TGTGCCAGCAGCTACCGGATTGGAGGGACTACTGGAGTAGATACGCAGTATTTT CASSYRIGGTTGVDTQYF
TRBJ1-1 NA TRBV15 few TGTGCCACCATCGAAGGTGGGGCCTTGAACACTGAAGCTTTCTTT CATIEGGALNTEAFF
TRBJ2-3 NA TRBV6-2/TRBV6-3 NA TGTGCCAGCAGTTACTCGGTAGCGCGGCTCACAGATACGCAGTATTTT CASSYSVARLTDTQYF
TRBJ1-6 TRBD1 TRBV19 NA TGTGCCAGTAACCCCGGGACAGACAATAATTCACCCCTCCACTTT CASNPGTDNNSPLHF
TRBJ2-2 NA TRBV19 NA TGTGCCAGTAGTAACATCGGGGAGCTGTTTTTT CASSNIGELFF
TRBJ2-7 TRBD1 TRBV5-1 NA TGCGCCAGCACCCCGGACAGGGAGATTGGGCAGTACTTC CASTPDREIGQYF
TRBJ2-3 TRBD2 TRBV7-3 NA TGTGCCAGCAGCCCCGGACTAGCGGGTATGGATACGCAGTATTTT CASSPGLAGMDTQYF
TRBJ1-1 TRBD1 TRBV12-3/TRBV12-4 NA TGTGCCAGCAGTCCCGGACAGGGTAGGGAAGCTTTCTTT CASSPGQGREAFF